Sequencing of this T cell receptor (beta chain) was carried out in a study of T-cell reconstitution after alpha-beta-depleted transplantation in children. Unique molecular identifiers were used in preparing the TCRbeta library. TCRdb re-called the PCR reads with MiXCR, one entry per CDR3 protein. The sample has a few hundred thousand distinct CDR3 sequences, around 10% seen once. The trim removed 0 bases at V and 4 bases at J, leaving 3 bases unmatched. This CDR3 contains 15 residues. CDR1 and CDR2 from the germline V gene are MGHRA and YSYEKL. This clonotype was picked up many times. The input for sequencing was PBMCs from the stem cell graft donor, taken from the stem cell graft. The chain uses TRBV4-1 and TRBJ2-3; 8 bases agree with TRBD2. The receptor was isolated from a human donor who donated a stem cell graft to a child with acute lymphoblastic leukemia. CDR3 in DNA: TGCGCCAGCAGCCAAGAAGCGGGAGTTTCAGATACGCAGTATTTT. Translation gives CASSQEAGVSDTQYF.